These 24 T cell receptor beta chains were sequenced from one sample in a study of breast tumors, draining lymph nodes, adjacent tissues. Each CDR3 protein is one row after TCRdb ran MiXCR on the multiplex PCR reads. The sample lists some 100,000 distinct CDR3 sequences, 21% occurring once. Breast cancer patients provided tissue from their axillary draining lymph nodes. The sequenced material came from axillary lymph node tissue. These receptors all stem from a female donor with breast cancer. Some clones in this sample may be carry-over from other donors' samples.

This clonotype appeared a few times. The rearrangement joins TRBV27 to TRBJ2-6, with D hard to call. This CDR3 spans 16 amino acids. Trimming removed 0 bases at V and 3 bases at J, with 9 bases between. Per the germline V gene, CDR1 is MNHEY and CDR2 is SMNVEV (reference sequence). The CDR3 DNA reads as TGTGCCAGCAGTTTATCCGTTTTGGGTGGGGCCAACGTCCTGACTTTC. As protein: CASSLSVLGGANVLTF.

The rearrangement uses TRBV5-1 and TRBJ2-1; 11 nucleotides match TRBD2. The CDR3 extends over 15 amino acids. V was pared by 4 bases and J by 10 bases, with 10 bases of the junction left unmatched. Germline CDR1 and CDR2: SGHRS and YFSETQ. Here the CDR3 DNA reads TGCGCCAGCAGCCCTACTAGCGGGAGACATTTCGAGCAGTTCTTC. Translating gives CASSPTSGRHFEQFF.

This clonotype was detected ten times or more. The V and J genes are TRBV14 and TRBJ2-3; D is unclear. V was cut by 6 bases and J by 6 bases, with 10 bases left in between. CDR1 SGHDN and CDR2 FVKESK come from the germline V gene. The CDR3 has 12 residues. The CDR3 DNA reads as TGTGCCAGCAGTTGGGGAACGGATACGCAGTATTTT. Amino acids: CASSWGTDTQYF.

In its sample, this clonotype was seen a few times. The V call is TRBV5-4, the J call TRBJ2-5; 8 positions match TRBD2. There are 14 residues in the CDR3. Germline V lookup: CDR1 SGHNT, CDR2 YYREEE (reference sequence). V lost 3 bases, J lost 3 bases, and 4 bases stayed unmatched. The CDR3 here is CASSSPTSEETQYF. In DNA form, the CDR3 reads TGTGCCAGCAGCTCGCCGACTAGCGAAGAGACCCAGTACTTC.

The rearrangement joins TRBV28 to TRBJ2-7; 10 bases line up with TRBD1. J gave up 2 bases and V 4 bases, and 8 bases lay outside the gene matches. CDR1 and CDR2 (germline): MDHEN, SYDVKM. The CDR3 is 16 residues long. This chain's CDR3 is CASSSLGQGIPYEQYF. The DNA of the CDR3 is TGTGCCAGCAGTTCTTTGGGACAGGGGATTCCCTACGAGCAGTACTTC.

This clonotype was detected only once. The chain has TRBV6-1 and TRBJ1-1, with D uncertain. Trimming stripped 10 bases from V and 12 bases from J, with 21 bases between. Germline CDR1 MNHNS, CDR2 SASEGT. The CDR3 is 12 residues long. Here the CDR3 DNA reads TGTGCCACAGAAAAAGACGCCACCCCGCCTTTCTTT. Translation: CATEKDATPPFF.

This clonotype was seen ten or more times. The rearrangement links TRBV7-2 to TRBJ2-3; D gene ambiguous. V lost 4 bases and J lost 2, with 16 bases in between. From germline, CDR1 is SGHTA and CDR2 FQGNSA. The CDR3 is 16 amino acids. The CDR3 region is CASSSLSGPLTDTQYF. CDR3 in DNA: TGTGCCAGCAGCTCCCTCTCAGGACCCCTCACAGATACGCAGTATTTT.

About this clonotype: The junction differs from germline at one of its ends, possibly a read error. The chain carries TRBV6-1 and TRBJ2-1; D possibly corresponds to TRBD2 (7 bases). The CDR3 loop spans 16 amino acids. CDR1 is MNHNS and CDR2 is SASEGT in the germline V gene. Here the CDR3 reads CASSPGGGRTYNGQFF. The CDR3 DNA follows: TGTGCCAGCAGCCCTGGGGGGGGGCGAACCTACAATGGGCAGTTCTTC.

The sample holds many counts of this clonotype. This chain connects TRBV5-1 to TRBJ2-1, with D possibly TRBD1 on 6 matching bases. Germline values: CDR1 SGHRS, CDR2 YFSETQ. The ends were cut back, 3 bases at V and 6 bases at J, with 16 bases in the middle. This CDR3 region has 15 residues. The CDR3 spells CASSSEGGRGNEQFF. DNA of the CDR3: TGCGCCAGCAGCTCCGAAGGGGGACGGGGCAATGAGCAGTTCTTC.

V is TRBV29-1 and J is TRBJ1-1; D possibly corresponds to TRBD1 (5 bases). CDR1 is SQVTM, CDR2 ANQGSEA, per germline. The CDR3 has 12 residues. V gave up 7 bases and J gave up 4 bases, with 13 bases separating them. The CDR3 nucleotides are TGCAGCGGACGAAGGGGATCCACTGAAGCTTTCTTT. Protein product: CSGRRGSTEAFF.

V is TRBV2 and J is TRBJ2-6; TRBD1 is a possible D gene (6 bases). CDR3 length: 17 amino acids. The V end was cut by 8 bases, the J end by 0 bases, with 17 bases between. Per germline, CDR1 SNHLY and CDR2 FYNNEI. The CDR3 sequence is CASRRTAFLSGANVLTF. In DNA, the CDR3 is TGTGCCAGCCGACGGACAGCTTTCCTCTCTGGGGCCAACGTCCTGACTTTC.

The sample holds many counts of this clonotype. The rearrangement links TRBV6-2 or TRBV6-3 to TRBJ2-7; 7 nucleotides align to TRBD1. V gave up 4 bases and J gave up 6 bases; unmatched junction bases: 12. Per the germline V gene, CDR1 is MNHEY and CDR2 is SVGEGT. This CDR3 contains 15 residues. The CDR3: CASSFGRGRPREQYF. The CDR3 DNA reads TGTGCCAGCAGTTTTGGTAGGGGGCGCCCACGCGAGCAGTACTTC.

Regarding this clonotype: Being one base from a much bigger clone, this may be a read error. The chain combines TRBV7-6 with TRBJ2-1, with 7 bases matching TRBD2. V lost 5 bases to trimming and J lost 8 bases; unmatched junction nucleotides: 21. CDR3 length equals 18 residues. In germline, CDR1 is SGHVS, CDR2 FNYEAQ. The CDR3 loop is CASSPHGWEREVGDEQFF. CDR3 bases: TGTGCCAGCAGCCCCCACGGGTGGGAGCGGGAAGTAGGCGATGAGCAGTTCTTC.

At least ten counts were recorded for this clonotype. The chain couples TRBV3-1 to TRBJ2-1; no reliable D call. V was trimmed by 4 bases and J by 8 bases, leaving 6 bases between them. The CDR3 is 11 amino acids. Germline V gene data show CDR1 as LGHDT and CDR2 as YNNKEL (reference sequence). The CDR3 sequence is CASSRADEQFF. CDR3 DNA: TGTGCCAGCAGCCGGGCGGATGAGCAGTTCTTC.

This clonotype came up many times. This chain links TRBV5-6 with TRBJ1-2; D is undetermined. The ends were cut back, 2 bases at V and 7 bases at J, with 9 bases in the middle. The CDR3 extends over 12 amino acids. Germline values: CDR1 SGHDT, CDR2 YYEEEE. DNA for the CDR3: TGTGCCAGCAGCTTCAACCAATTTGGCTACACCTTC. Translated: CASSFNQFGYTF.

There are many counts of this clonotype. The chain couples TRBV15 to TRBJ1-4; TRBD1 aligns across 7 bases. Germline CDR1 LNHNV, CDR2 YYDKDF (reference sequence). The V and J ends lost 7 bases and 8 bases, in that order; junction bases with no gene match: 16. This CDR3 region has 16 residues. The chain's CDR3 is CATTRERGPVWEKLFF. In nucleotides, the CDR3 is TGTGCCACCACCAGGGAGAGGGGGCCTGTTTGGGAAAAACTGTTTTTT.

Comment on this clonotype: A clone one base away is much larger, so this may be a read error. J is TRBJ1-5 and V is TRBV5-1; possibly TRBD1 for D (5 bases). Between the trimmed V and J ends, which lost 7 bases and 3 bases, there was a span of 17 bases. This CDR3 contains 15 residues. From germline, CDR1 is SGHRS and CDR2 YFSETQ. CDR3 in amino acids: CASGARSGDNQPQHF. The CDR3 DNA follows: TGCGCCAGCGGGGCGAGGAGCGGGGACAATCAGCCCCAGCATTTT.

This clonotype was counted many times. The V and J genes are TRBV15 and TRBJ2-5; no clear D. With 1 base removed from V and 3 bases from J, the gap between germline ends came to 6 bases. This CDR3 is built from 13 residues. Germline CDR1 reads LNHNV; CDR2 reads YYDKDF (reference sequence). The DNA of the CDR3 is TGTGCCACCAGCAGAGGCAAGGAAGAGACCCAGTACTTC. Protein: CATSRGKEETQYF.

The table lists this clonotype with many counts. The chain couples TRBV3-1 to TRBJ2-5; 10 nucleotides line up with TRBD1. Germline CDR1 reads LGHDT; CDR2 reads YNNKEL (reference sequence). The CDR3 extends over 16 amino acids. V trimming: 0 bases; J trimming: 7 bases; junction bases outside the gene matches: 8. The CDR3 sequence: CASSQDTTGGIGTQYF. CDR3 coding DNA: TGTGCCAGCAGCCAAGACACGACAGGGGGCATCGGGACCCAGTACTTC.

This clonotype showed up many times. The rearrangement joins TRBV11-2 to TRBJ2-7; 7 bases align to TRBD1. The V gene end was trimmed by 1 base and the J gene end by 0 bases; junction bases not matched to a gene: 3. This CDR3 has 15 residues. Germline V gene lookup returns CDR1 SGHAT and CDR2 FQNNGV. In DNA form, the CDR3 reads TGTGCCAGCAGCTTAGGTAGGGACAGCTCCTACGAGCAGTACTTC. This codes for CASSLGRDSSYEQYF.

This clonotype was observed at least ten times. The J gene is TRBJ1-2, the V gene TRBV30; no definite D call. V lost 3 bases and J 5 bases, leaving 13 bases between the germline ends. This CDR3 region has 13 residues. Germline CDR1 GTSNPN, CDR2 SVGIG (reference sequence). The CDR3 DNA reads TGTGCCTGGAGGCCAGCCGGCGGGTATGGCTACACCTTC. Encoded protein: CAWRPAGGYGYTF.

This clonotype was counted at least ten times. V is TRBV11-3 and J is TRBJ2-1, with D possibly matching TRBD2 (6 bases). Per the germline V gene, CDR1 is SGHNT and CDR2 is YENEEA. The CDR3 length is 15 residues. V was clipped by 1 base and J by 6 bases, with 13 bases between them. CDR3 sequence reads: CASSLGSGVGNEQFF. In DNA, the CDR3 is TGTGCCAGCAGCTTAGGTAGCGGCGTGGGCAATGAGCAGTTCTTC.

There are many counts of this clonotype. The chain is built from TRBV29-1 and TRBJ1-4; D possibly corresponds to TRBD1 (6 bases). V was shortened by 7 bases and J by 6 bases, with 18 bases between the two germline ends. CDR3 length equals 14 residues. Germline CDR1 reads SQVTM; CDR2 reads ANQGSEA. CDR3 nucleotides: TGCAGCGCTCTGGTGTACAGGGTGGATGAAAAACTGTTTTTT. Its protein is CSALVYRVDEKLFF.

In this sample, this clonotype turned up a few times. V usage is TRBV27 and J usage is TRBJ2-3, with a weak D call TRBD1 (5 bases). The CDR3 runs 15 residues. CDR1 MNHEY and CDR2 SMNVEV come from the germline V gene (reference sequence). The V gene lost 4 bases and the J gene lost 5 bases, with 16 bases spanning the gap. CDR3 loop: CASSSDILGGDTQYF. CDR3 DNA sequence: TGTGCCAGCAGTTCGGACATCCTGGGTGGAGATACGCAGTATTTT.